These T cell receptor beta chains were read from a single sample in a study of glioma-infiltrating T cells. TCRdb processed the multiplex PCR reads anew with MiXCR; each CDR3 protein has one entry. Of around 100,000 distinct CDR3 sequences listed, around 30% are singletons. Input material: glioma tissue, nonneoplastic brain tissue, or PBMCs (not recorded which). The receptors were gathered from a human donor with low-grade glioma or glioblastoma, undergoing nonglioma brain surgery, or in good health (not recorded which). The conserved cysteine and the conserved F or W are not part of the CDR3 here. Each record gives: CDR3 length, V gene, J gene, CDR3 protein.

>11|TRBV12-3/TRBV12-4|TRBJ1-5
ASQVGFNQPQH
>11|TRBV7-2|TRBJ2-5
ASSSGRVETQY
>12|TRBV5-5|TRBJ1-1
ASSLPAVNTEAF
>13|TRBV28|TRBJ1-3
ASSFEGERLNTIY
>11|TRBV11-2|TRBJ2-4
ASSLGIWDIQY
>13|TRBV24-1|TRBJ2-3
ATSKSRFHTDTQY
>15|TRBV6-5|TRBJ2-1
ASSFYICSAERNEQF
>13|TRBV10-3|TRBJ1-6
AIRGDRAKNPPLH
>12|TRBV11-2|TRBJ1-5
ASSFNLRDGSQH
>14|TRBV14|TRBJ1-3
ASSILDTISGNTIY
>12|TRBV5-1|TRBJ1-1
ASREGQENTEAF
>13|TRBV10-3|TRBJ2-5
AISESPAGTETQY
>12|TRBV27|TRBJ2-5
ASSSGQGAETQY
>12|TRBV7-9|TRBJ1-2
ASSWTGVSYGYT
>13|TRBV4-2|TRBJ1-5
ASSQEDREGQPQH
>13|TRBV12-3/TRBV12-4|TRBJ2-7
ASSLGTLTGYEQY
>12|TRBV12-3/TRBV12-4|TRBJ2-5
ASSPAPLQETQY
>10|TRBV6-1|TRBJ1-1
ASRLSNTEAF
>15|TRBV6-1|TRBJ2-5
ASSLGLAGGAGETQY
>14|TRBV7-8|TRBJ1-5
ASSLVVGYSNQPQH
>12|TRBV7-9|TRBJ2-1
ASSFPTAYNEQF
>13|TRBV7-2|TRBJ2-3
ASSRRGGLVDTQY
>15|TRBV9|TRBJ1-6
ASSFSRDTGGNSPLH
>10|TRBV12-3/TRBV12-4|TRBJ1-2
ASSFLGAGYT
>13|TRBV20-1|TRBJ2-3
SAPRGTAGKDTQY
>11|TRBV27|TRBJ2-5
ASSRTRLETQY
>14|TRBV7-2|TRBJ2-1
ASSLALSGGAYEQF
>10|TRBV5-1|TRBJ2-5
ASSLAFETQY
>15|TRBV20-1|TRBJ1-6
SAQGGSPGDQRSPLH
>13|TRBV19|TRBJ2-1
ASSILAGEYNEQF
>11|TRBV20-1|TRBJ2-7
SAGTSGGYEQY
>14|TRBV19|TRBJ1-4
ASSIGRAASSEKLF
>11|TRBV7-9|TRBJ1-1
ASSPVLQGEAF
>12|TRBV7-2|TRBJ2-5
ASSSVTGSETQY
>12|TRBV7-3|TRBJ1-1
ASSFEGVGTEAF
>14|TRBV4-3|TRBJ2-3
ASSQHEGPLTDTQY
>11|TRBV6-1|TRBJ1-5
ASSHLGGEPQH
>10|TRBV7-9|TRBJ1-1
ASSLKGPEAF
>11|TRBV2|TRBJ1-4
ASSEQSNEKLF
>12|TRBV20-1|TRBJ1-3
SAGVSPGVDTIY
>11|TRBV19|TRBJ2-1
ASRDRGVNEQF
>11|TRBV24-1|TRBJ1-1
ATTSNGDTEAF
>14|TRBV19|TRBJ2-3
ASSVRDSWFADTQY
>12|TRBV10-3|TRBJ1-1
AISQGQLDTEAF
>14|TRBV7-2|TRBJ1-1
ASRLAGGGGNTEAF
>13|TRBV4-1|TRBJ1-1
ASSQRGVGYTEAF
>13|TRBV27|TRBJ2-3
ASKFVSTSTDTQY
>10|TRBV7-9|TRBJ2-1
ASSSRLDEQF
>12|TRBV12-3/TRBV12-4|TRBJ2-5
ASSLTGGQETQY
>14|TRBV19|TRBJ2-1
ASSRHLAGVTNEQF
>10|TRBV27|TRBJ2-3
ASSFMADTQY
>11|TRBV18|TRBJ2-5
ASSPTEQETQY
>11|TRBV28|TRBJ1-2
ARREDRVIGYT
>13|TRBV20-1|TRBJ2-3
SARRGGRSTDTQY
>12|TRBV20-1|TRBJ1-6
SAPYRERNSPLH